These 27 T cell receptor beta chains came from one sample sequenced in a study of graft-versus-host responses after intestinal transplantation. Clones were sequenced by immunoSEQ multiplex PCR, and TCRdb holds only the in-frame ones, with some missing. This sample has more than 80,000 clones, with 75% to 90% found just once. No antigen has been assigned to these receptors. Sequenced here: unstimulated CD8+ T cells sorted from spleen or lymph node cells, sampled before intestinal transplant. Receptors were obtained from a human donor who received an intestinal transplant.

This clone came up once. The rearrangement joins TRBV4-1 to TRBJ2-3; D might be TRBD2 (6 bases). Germline assignment: CDR1 MGHRA and CDR2 YSYEKL. V was cut by 5 bases and J by 4 bases, with 10 bases left in between. CDR3 length: 13 amino acids. The CDR3 DNA reads as TGCGCCAGCAGCTTACTAGCCTCAGATACGCAGTATTTT. Translated, it gives CASSLLASDTQYF.

This clone occurred once. The rearrangement links TRBV7-9 to TRBJ2-7; D gene uncertain. CDR3 length equals 12 residues. Trimming left V 0 bases short and J 5 bases short, with 5 bases between. CDR1 and CDR2 (germline): SEHNR, FQNEAQ (reference sequence). CDR3 amino acids: CASSLALNEQYF. The CDR3 nucleotides are TGTGCCAGCAGCTTAGCACTGAACGAGCAGTACTTC.

The chain recombines TRBV7-9 with TRBJ2-1, with 12 nucleotides matching TRBD2. The CDR3 runs 15 residues. Germline V gene data show CDR1 as SEHNR and CDR2 as FQNEAQ (reference sequence). V shed 1 base, J shed 5 bases, and the junction held 0 bases outside the gene matches. CDR3 residues: CASSLGLAGDNEQFF. The DNA of the CDR3 is TGTGCCAGCAGCTTAGGACTAGCGGGGGACAATGAGCAGTTCTTC.

This chain joins TRBV9 and TRBJ2-7, with 10 nucleotides matching TRBD2. The CDR3 sequence is 15 residues long. J lost 2 bases, V lost 4 bases, and 6 bases had no gene match. The germline CDR1 and CDR2 sequences are SGDLS and YYNGEE. The CDR3 DNA sequence: TGTGCCAGCAGCCCCGGACTAGCGGCTCCCTACGAGCAGTACTTC. Its protein is CASSPGLAAPYEQYF.

The rearrangement joins TRBV10-2 to TRBJ2-5; 9 nucleotides align to TRBD1. V trimming: 8 bases; J trimming: 2 bases; junction bases outside the gene matches: 9. The CDR3 totals 15 residues. Germline V gene lookup returns CDR1 WSHSY and CDR2 SAAADI. The CDR3 DNA reads as TGCGCCAGCTCGGGACAGGGATGGGTGCAAGAGACCCAGTACTTC. Its protein is CASSGQGWVQETQYF.

V is TRBV11-2 and J is TRBJ2-4; D is tentatively TRBD1 or TRBD2 (6 bases each). The length of the CDR3 is 15 residues. V was trimmed by 5 bases and J by 6 bases, leaving 17 bases between them. CDR1 is SGHAT and CDR2 is FQNNGV in the germline V gene. CDR3 loop: CASSPQGGTGNIQYF. The CDR3 DNA reads as TGTGCCAGCAGCCCACAGGGCGGGACTGGAAACATTCAGTACTTC.

This chain links TRBV28 with TRBJ2-1, with D uncertain. CDR3 size: 16 residues. Looked up from germline, CDR1 is MDHEN and CDR2 is SYDVKM. V lost 5 bases and J 0 bases, leaving 14 bases between the germline ends. The CDR3 DNA is TGTGCCAGCAGTCATTCACTATTCCCCTCCTACAATGAGCAGTTCTTC. Its translation: CASSHSLFPSYNEQFF. The variable domain in full, with the rest retrieved from reference TRBV28 and TRBJ2-1, is DVKVTQSSRYLVKRTGEKVFLECVQDMDHENMFWYRQDPGLGLRLIYFSYDVKMKEKGDIPEGYSVSREKKERFSLILESASTNQTSMYLCASSHSLFPSYNEQFFGPGTRLTVL.

The V call is TRBV6-5, the J call TRBJ2-3; D is undetermined. The CDR3 loop spans 12 amino acids. The V end was cut by 5 bases, the J end by 8 bases, with 11 bases between. Germline loops: CDR1 MNHEY, CDR2 SVGAGI. CDR3 loop: CASSAESGTQYF. The CDR3 nucleotides read TGTGCCAGCAGTGCAGAGTCAGGTACGCAGTATTTT.

This chain links TRBV27 with TRBJ1-3; 7 bases match TRBD1. V trimming: 3 bases; J trimming: 2 bases; junction bases outside the gene matches: 4. This CDR3 has 15 residues. CDR1 MNHEY and CDR2 SMNVEV come from the germline V gene (reference sequence). CDR3 bases: TGTGCCAGCAGTTTGATAGGGGGCACTGGAAACACCATATATTTT. Its translation is CASSLIGGTGNTIYF.

The V and J genes are TRBV11-2 and TRBJ2-2; a weak D match, TRBD1 (5 bases). The CDR3 runs 17 residues. Trimming left V 7 bases short and J 7 bases short, with 25 bases between. CDR1 SGHAT and CDR2 FQNNGV come from the germline V gene. The CDR3 nucleotides are TGTGCCAGCACCTCACGACAGAGACCCAAGTTTTACGGGGAGCTGTTTTTT. Protein product: CASTSRQRPKFYGELFF.

This chain uses TRBV2 with TRBJ2-3, with 8 bases that match TRBD2. CDR1 and CDR2 from the germline V gene are SNHLY and FYNNEI. The CDR3 totals 18 residues. V shed 5 bases and J 2 bases; nucleotides not matched to a gene: 15. CDR3 nucleotide sequence: TGTGCCAGCAGTACCAAATCCCCGACTAGCGTCGTCACAGATACGCAGTATTTT. It codes for CASSTKSPTSVVTDTQYF.

The V call is TRBV5-1, the J call TRBJ2-7, with 7 bases aligning to TRBD1. Germline values: CDR1 SGHRS, CDR2 YFSETQ. J lost 5 bases, V lost 5 bases, and 10 bases had no gene match. The CDR3 is 14 amino acids. The CDR3 region has the DNA TGCGCCAGCAGGGGAGAGGGGGCTAATAACGAGCAGTACTTC. Translation gives CASRGEGANNEQYF.

This clone has a single count. V and J are TRBV6-5 and TRBJ2-1; TRBD1 matches at 9 bases. The CDR3 extends over 14 amino acids. V shed 5 bases, J shed 6 bases, and the junction held 5 bases outside the gene matches. From germline, CDR1 is MNHEY and CDR2 SVGAGI. The CDR3 DNA is TGTGCCAGCAGTGCCGGGACAGGGCCCAATGAGCAGTTCTTC. It yields the protein CASSAGTGPNEQFF.

V gene TRBV19 combines with J gene TRBJ1-5, with D unresolved. The CDR3 consists of 13 residues. Germline CDR1 LNHDA, CDR2 SQIVND (reference sequence). V was pared by 5 bases and J by 4 bases, with 9 bases between. The CDR3 bases are TGTGCCAGTAGTTGGGCAGCAAATCAGCCCCAGCATTTT. Translating gives CASSWAANQPQHF.

This sequence joins TRBV7-9 and TRBJ2-5; D possibly corresponds to TRBD1 (6 bases). CDR3 length: 13 amino acids. Germline CDR1 and CDR2: SEHNR and FQNEAQ (reference sequence). Trimming left V 5 bases short and J 5 bases short, with 12 bases between. This chain's CDR3 is CASSPLDRETQYF. DNA for the CDR3: TGTGCCAGCAGCCCCCTCGACAGGGAGACCCAGTACTTC. The full variable domain, in which reference TRBV7-9 and TRBJ2-5 provide the parts outside the CDR3, is DTGVSQNPRHKITKRGQNVTFRCDPISEHNRLYWYRQTLGQGPEFLTYFQNEAQLEKSRLLSDRFSAERPKGSFSTLEIQRTEQGDSAMYLCASSPLDRETQYFGPGTRLLVL.

The chain recombines TRBV7-8 with TRBJ1-5; D is possibly TRBD1 (5 bases). This CDR3 contains 15 residues. With 4 bases removed from V and 1 base from J, the gap between germline ends came to 11 bases. CDR1 and CDR2 from the germline V gene are SGHVS and FQNEAQ. CDR3 DNA sequence: TGTGCCAGCAGCTCTAGAGGGGACAGCAATCAGCCCCAGCATTTT. Its protein is CASSSRGDSNQPQHF.

J is TRBJ1-4 and V is TRBV5-1; no clear D. V lost 2 bases and J lost 3, with 5 bases in between. The CDR3 totals 13 residues. CDR1 SGHRS and CDR2 YFSETQ come from the germline V gene. CDR3 sequence reads: CASSFGPNEKLFF. CDR3 coding DNA: TGCGCCAGCAGCTTTGGTCCTAATGAAAAACTGTTTTTT.

The chain couples TRBV11-2 to TRBJ1-2; TRBD1 matches at 8 bases. Germline V lookup: CDR1 SGHAT, CDR2 FQNNGV. The CDR3 has 15 amino acids. V was pared by 1 base and J by 8 bases, with 9 bases of the junction left unmatched. CDR3 DNA sequence: TGTGCCAGCAGCTTAGTGACAGGGGTTTGGTTGGGCTACACCTTC. Its translation is CASSLVTGVWLGYTF.

The chain employs TRBV6-1 and TRBJ2-1; 7 bases match TRBD2. V lost 4 bases to trimming and J lost 7 bases; unmatched junction nucleotides: 4. The CDR3 length is 13 residues. The germline V gene encodes CDR1 MNHNS and CDR2 SASEGT. The CDR3 coding sequence is TGTGCCAGCAGTGGCACTAGCGATAATGAGCAGTTCTTC. This gives the protein CASSGTSDNEQFF.

V gene TRBV4-1 combines with J gene TRBJ2-3; possible D gene TRBD2, 5 bases. The CDR3 runs to 16 residues. V was trimmed by 4 bases and J by 0 bases, leaving 14 bases between them. From germline, CDR1 is MGHRA and CDR2 YSYEKL. The CDR3 loop is CASSLSGTASTDTQYF. The CDR3 DNA follows: TGCGCCAGCAGCCTAAGCGGAACCGCTAGCACAGATACGCAGTATTTT.

The chain couples TRBV19 to TRBJ1-1; no clear D. Germline V gives CDR1 LNHDA, CDR2 SQIVND (reference sequence). CDR3 length: 15 residues. V lost 7 bases and J 0 bases, leaving 15 bases between the germline ends. This chain's CDR3 is CASTRVLYMNTEAFF. The CDR3 DNA reads as TGTGCCAGTACTAGGGTATTGTACATGAACACTGAAGCTTTCTTT.

The V and J genes are TRBV4-2 and TRBJ2-7; TRBD2 matches at 13 bases. CDR1 LGHNA and CDR2 YNFKEQ come from the germline V gene. This CDR3 has 16 amino acids. V shed 4 bases and J 5 bases; nucleotides not matched to a gene: 8. The CDR3 spells CASSLGTSGNRHEQYF. The CDR3 region has the DNA TGTGCCAGCAGCCTAGGGACTAGCGGGAATCGGCACGAGCAGTACTTC.

The chain carries TRBV15 and TRBJ2-7; D gene unclear. The V and J ends lost 6 bases and 2 bases respectively, with 14 bases between them. The germline gives CDR1 LNHNV, CDR2 YYDKDF (reference sequence). The CDR3 consists of 14 residues. CDR3 amino acids: CATSRIDGPYEQYF. The CDR3 DNA follows: TGTGCCACCAGTAGAATTGACGGGCCCTACGAGCAGTACTTC. Together with reference TRBV15 and TRBJ2-7, the CDR3 gives the full variable domain: DAMVIQNPRYQVTQFGKPVTLSCSQTLNHNVMYWYQQKSSQAPKLLFHYYDKDFNNEADTPDNFQSRRPNTSFCFLDIRSPGLGDTAMYLCATSRIDGPYEQYFGPGTRLTVT.

The V call is TRBV29-1, the J call TRBJ2-7; 8 nucleotides align to TRBD2. J gave up 5 bases and V 6 bases, and 12 bases lay outside the gene matches. The CDR3 length is 14 residues. Germline lookup yields CDR1 SQVTM and CDR2 ANQGSEA. CDR3 coding DNA: TGCAGCGTACGACCGGGACTAGAAAAAAACGAGCAGTACTTC. Translation: CSVRPGLEKNEQYF.

The chain uses TRBV6-1 and TRBJ2-1, with unresolved D. The length of the CDR3 is 17 residues. CDR1 and CDR2 (germline): MNHNS, SASEGT. V gave up 2 bases and J gave up 4 bases, with 18 bases separating them. The CDR3 DNA is TGTGCCAGCAGTGAACTTAGCCGGGTGGTCGAATACAATGAGCAGTTCTTC. The encoded protein is CASSELSRVVEYNEQFF.

CDR3 in DNA: TGTGCCATCAGTGATTACAGGGATCAGCCCCAGCATTTT. Translation gives CAISDYRDQPQHF. The rearrangement links TRBV10-3 to TRBJ1-5; perhaps TRBD1 as D (6 bases). CDR3 size: 13 residues. Germline-derived CDR1 and CDR2 are ENHRY and SYGVKD. Trimming cost V 3 bases and J 5 bases, with 8 bases left between them.

The chain employs TRBV27 and TRBJ2-7, with 14 bases that match TRBD2. V lost 3 bases and J lost 5; bases outside the gene matches: 3. CDR3 size: 15 residues. Germline V gene data show CDR1 as MNHEY and CDR2 as SMNVEV (reference sequence). The CDR3 sequence: CASSFGTSGGNEQYF. CDR3 DNA sequence: TGTGCCAGCAGTTTCGGGACTAGCGGGGGAAACGAGCAGTACTTC.